This T cell receptor beta chain derives from a study of cytomegalovirus exposure and HLA in healthy donors. The ends lost 2 bases at V and 3 bases at J; junction bases unmatched: 4. This CDR3 is 14 amino acids long. Germline V CDR1 and CDR2: SGHRS, YFSETQ. This clone is a singleton in its sample. Researchers ran the PCR with 60 Vbeta and 13 Jbeta primers. TCRdb's table, derived via immunoSEQ multiplex PCR, lists solely in-frame clones and lacks some. This table holds more than 95,000 clones, roughly 76% found once. This clonotype was obtained from an older woman in good health and CMV-seropositive. Sequenced sample: PBMCs. This chain connects TRBV5-1 to TRBJ2-5; 7 bases are shared with TRBD1. The CDR3, as DNA: TGCGCCAGCAGCTTCGACAGGGTGAAAGAGACCCAGTACTTC. As protein: CASSFDRVKETQYF.